This TCR beta chain came from a study of T cells in Graves' hyperthyroidism and ophthalmopathy. The diagnostic basis comprised clinical symptoms, serum thyroxine and TRAb, thyroid ultrasound and orbital computed tomography. From RNA transcripts, TCR beta CDR3 regions were amplified. Initially, a first-round RT-PCR of the TCR CDR3 employed the HTBI primer set. TCRdb recomputed calls from the multiplex PCR reads with MiXCR, one row per CDR3 protein. The sample yields under 350,000 distinct CDR3 sequences, 17% seen once. This clonotype was seen many times. Its antigen is still unknown. V trimming: 1 base; J trimming: 6 bases; junction bases outside the gene matches: 15. Germline-derived CDR1 and CDR2 are DFQATT and SNEGSKA (reference sequence). This CDR3 is 19 amino acids long. Study outcomes and limitations: The authors' 13 V-J model separated ophthalmopathy from stable hyperthyroidism. Most thyroid clonotypes that were expanded above 0.001 also turned up in blood.

The clonotype comes from a woman aged 55-70 years with Graves' ophthalmopathy. The gene calls are TRBV20-1 and TRBJ2-1, with 13 nucleotides matching TRBD2. The sequencing sample was made of blood. This CDR3 is CSARAQTSGRPTLANEQFF. In DNA, the CDR3 is TGCAGTGCTAGAGCTCAGACTAGCGGGAGGCCGACCCTGGCCAATGAGCAGTTCTTC.